The sequence of this T cell receptor beta chain was determined in a study of shared clonotypes between healthy human individuals. General study results and limits: Tissue TCR repertoires likely differ from these blood-only repertoires. Non-shared clonotypes had lower generation probabilities than those shared by all four donors.

In this sample, this clone turned up once. No antigen is known for it. This table comes from immunoSEQ multiplex PCR, and its TCRdb copy is limited to in-frame clones, with some not included. The sample holds some 2.3 million clones, 80% to 95% seen once. What was sequenced was naive CD4+ T cells from PBMCs. Specified subset: CD45RA+ positively selected. This receptor was identified in a man aged 18 to 30 in good health. Some clones in this sample may be carry-over from other donors' samples.

The CDR3: CASSLAASGFPRKYNEQFF. DNA of the CDR3: TGTGCCAGCAGCTTAGCGGCTAGCGGTTTCCCTCGAAAATACAATGAGCAGTTCTTC. The chain has TRBV7-6 and TRBJ2-1; 7 bases agree with TRBD2. The germline V gene encodes CDR1 SGHVS and CDR2 FNYEAQ. The CDR3 loop spans 19 amino acids. V dropped 0 bases and J dropped 4; count of bases not matched to a gene: 15.